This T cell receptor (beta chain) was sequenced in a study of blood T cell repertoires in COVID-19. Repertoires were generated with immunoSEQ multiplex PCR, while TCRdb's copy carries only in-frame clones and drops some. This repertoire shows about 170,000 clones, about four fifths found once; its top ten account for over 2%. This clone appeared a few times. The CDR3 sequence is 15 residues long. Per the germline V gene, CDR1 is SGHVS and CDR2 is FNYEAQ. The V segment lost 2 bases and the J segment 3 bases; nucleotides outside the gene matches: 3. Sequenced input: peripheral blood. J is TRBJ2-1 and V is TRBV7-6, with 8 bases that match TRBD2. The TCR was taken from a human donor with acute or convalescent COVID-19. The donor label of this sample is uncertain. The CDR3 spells CASSLNAGGYNEQFF. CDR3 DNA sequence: TGTGCCAGCAGCTTAAACGCGGGAGGCTACAATGAGCAGTTCTTC.